This TCR beta chain was observed in a study of cytomegalovirus exposure and HLA in healthy donors. Study results and caveats: Three chains linked to CMV were shown in vitro to be specific for CMV antigens.

Trimming shortened V by 10 bases and J by 5 bases, and 20 bases separated the two germline ends. Germline CDR1 reads MNHEY; CDR2 reads SMNVEV (reference sequence). The CDR3 length is 14 residues. The table came from immunoSEQ multiplex PCR; TCRdb's copy has only in-frame clones and leaves some out. The data show around 71,000 clones, 85% to 95% seen once. The count of this clone is one. The antigen is unknown. The chain combines TRBV27 with TRBJ2-5; tentative D call: TRBD2 (5 bases). This TCR came from a man between 18 and 35 years old in good health and CMV-seropositive. Sequencing input: PBMCs. The CDR3 protein is CATGVNGPQETQYF. The CDR3 DNA follows: TGTGCCACCGGGGTGAACGGCCCGCAGGAGACCCAGTACTTC.